These 15 T cell receptor beta chains originate from one sample sequenced in a study of control samples from healthy donors and cancer patients. TCRdb's copy holds only in-frame clones and misses some; the assay was immunoSEQ multiplex PCR. The data contain about 100,000 clones, 80% to 95% of them singletons. The sequencing input was blood. The receptors shown here come from a human donor in good health. The donor label of this sample is uncertain.

The J gene is TRBJ1-4, the V gene TRBV5-1; unclear D gene. V was shortened by 0 bases and J by 2 bases, with 8 bases between the two germline ends. The CDR3 length is 15 residues. Germline V gene sequence: CDR1 SGHRS, CDR2 YFSETQ. The CDR3 is CASSLGRGTNEKLFF. For the CDR3, the DNA is TGCGCCAGCAGCTTGGGAAGAGGGACTAATGAAAAACTGTTTTTT.

The chain links TRBV7-8 to TRBJ1-3; no firm D call. CDR1 is SGHVS and CDR2 is FQNEAQ in the germline V gene. The V end lost 2 bases, the J end lost 0 bases, and 8 bases lay between the germline ends. This CDR3 spans 15 amino acids. CDR3 nucleotide sequence: TGTGCCAGCAGCTTATCTGGCGGCTCTGGAAACACCATATATTTT. Translation: CASSLSGGSGNTIYF.

This clone is a singleton in its sample. The V gene is TRBV15, the J gene TRBJ2-7; unclear D gene. The CDR3 has 13 residues. Between the trimmed V and J ends, which lost 0 bases and 3 bases, there was a span of 6 bases. CDR1 and CDR2 (germline): LNHNV, YYDKDF (reference sequence). The CDR3 coding sequence is TGTGCCACCAGCAGAGATTTGGGCTACGAGCAGTACTTC. Protein sequence: CATSRDLGYEQYF.

On this clone itself: Germline is not matched at one junction end, which may reflect a read error. The rearrangement uses TRBV12-3 or TRBV12-4 and TRBJ1-1; the D is unclear. The CDR3 consists of 12 residues. The CDR3 region is CATSLRDTEAFF. The CDR3 DNA is TGTGCCACCAGTCTTAGGGATACTGAAGCTTTCTTT.

The chain uses TRBV18 and TRBJ1-1, with D unclear. Germline V CDR1 and CDR2: KGHSH, LQKENI. V lost 6 bases to trimming and J lost 1 base, with 15 bases between them. The CDR3 consists of 15 residues. The chain's CDR3 is CASSPEERKNTEAFF. The CDR3 nucleotides read TGTGCCAGCTCCCCGGAGGAGCGAAAGAACACTGAAGCTTTCTTT.

The chain joins TRBV3-1 (or the pseudogene TRBV3-2) to TRBJ2-7, with 9 bases identical to TRBD1. Germline assignment: CDR1 LGHDT and CDR2 YNNKEL (reference sequence). Trimming took 6 bases from V and 5 from J; bases not matched to a gene: 5. The CDR3 contains 13 residues. CDR3 sequence reads: CASRPDRGHEQYF. The DNA of the CDR3 is TGTGCCAGCAGACCGGACAGGGGCCACGAGCAGTACTTC.

The chain joins TRBV11-2 to TRBJ1-1; D unclear. Trimming pared 0 bases from V and 5 bases from J, leaving 7 bases between. CDR1 and CDR2 from the germline V gene are SGHAT and FQNNGV. The CDR3 contains 13 residues. The CDR3 is CASSLDRNTEAFF. The CDR3 DNA sequence: TGTGCCAGCAGCTTAGATCGAAATACTGAAGCTTTCTTT.

This clone is a singleton in its sample. The chain couples TRBV30 to TRBJ1-1; D unclear. The CDR3 extends over 13 amino acids. V was cut by 3 bases and J by 1 base, with 9 bases left in between. Germline V CDR1 and CDR2: GTSNPN, SVGIG (reference sequence). CDR3 residues: CAWRWRQNTEAFF. The CDR3 bases are TGTGCCTGGAGGTGGAGACAGAACACTGAAGCTTTCTTT.

The chain is built from TRBV30 and TRBJ2-3; 10 bases match TRBD1. With 3 bases clipped from V and 3 bases from J, the junction kept 6 bases outside the gene matches. CDR1 is GTSNPN and CDR2 is SVGIG in the germline V gene (reference sequence). The CDR3 spans 15 residues. The DNA for the CDR3 is TGTGCCTGGAGCGTTCGACAGGGGGCGACAGATACGCAGTATTTT. Translating gives CAWSVRQGATDTQYF.

V usage is TRBV24-1 and J usage is TRBJ2-2; TRBD2 matches at 9 bases. Germline V CDR1 and CDR2: KGHDR, SFDVKD. The CDR3 is 19 residues long. Trimming at V came to 1 base and at J to 1 base, leaving 9 bases not matched to a gene. The CDR3 region has the DNA TGTGCCACCAGTGATTTAGGGGGTAGCGGGGGAGTGAACACCGGGGAGCTGTTTTTT. Translated: CATSDLGGSGGVNTGELFF.

The chain combines TRBV11-2 with TRBJ2-7; TRBD1 might be the D (6 bases). V was cut by 1 base and J by 3 bases, with 10 bases left in between. Germline CDR1 reads SGHAT; CDR2 reads FQNNGV. The CDR3 is 14 residues long. CDR3 sequence (DNA): TGTGCCAGCAGCTTAGCAGGGGATCACTACGAGCAGTACTTC. This sequence encodes CASSLAGDHYEQYF.

J is TRBJ1-2 and V is TRBV30, with a tentative D call TRBD1 (5 bases). CDR3 length: 11 residues. The V and J ends lost 1 base and 7 bases respectively, with 7 bases between them. Germline CDR1 is GTSNPN and CDR2 is SVGIG (reference sequence). The CDR3 coding sequence is TGTGCCTGGAGTGCGGGGGGTGGCTACACCTTC. As protein: CAWSAGGGYTF.

The CDR3 spells CASSQGVSGANVLTF. CDR3 bases: TGTGCCAGCAGCCAAGGGGTATCTGGGGCCAACGTCCTGACTTTC. J is TRBJ2-6 and V is TRBV3-1 (or the pseudogene TRBV3-2); D gene unclear. There are 15 residues in the CDR3. In germline, CDR1 is LGHDT, CDR2 YNNKEL (reference sequence). Between the trimmed V and J ends, which lost 1 base and 1 base, there was a span of 5 bases.

Note on this clone: In the same sample, other DNA sequences code for this CDR3. The rearrangement links TRBV18 to TRBJ1-2, with 8 positions matching TRBD1. The germline V gene encodes CDR1 KGHSH and CDR2 LQKENI. V trimming: 6 bases; J trimming: 5 bases; junction bases outside the gene matches: 5. The CDR3 loop spans 13 amino acids. The DNA of the CDR3 is TGTGCCAGCTCTCCGGACAGGGCATATGGCTACACCTTC. The encoded protein is CASSPDRAYGYTF.

V is TRBV18 and J is TRBJ2-7; D gene uncertain. The CDR3 length is 14 residues. V lost 0 bases to trimming and J lost 5 bases, with 11 bases between them. CDR1 is KGHSH and CDR2 is LQKENI in the germline V gene. In nucleotides, the CDR3 is TGTGCCAGCTCACCACCTTACGTTGTCCACGAGCAGTACTTC. This translates into CASSPPYVVHEQYF.